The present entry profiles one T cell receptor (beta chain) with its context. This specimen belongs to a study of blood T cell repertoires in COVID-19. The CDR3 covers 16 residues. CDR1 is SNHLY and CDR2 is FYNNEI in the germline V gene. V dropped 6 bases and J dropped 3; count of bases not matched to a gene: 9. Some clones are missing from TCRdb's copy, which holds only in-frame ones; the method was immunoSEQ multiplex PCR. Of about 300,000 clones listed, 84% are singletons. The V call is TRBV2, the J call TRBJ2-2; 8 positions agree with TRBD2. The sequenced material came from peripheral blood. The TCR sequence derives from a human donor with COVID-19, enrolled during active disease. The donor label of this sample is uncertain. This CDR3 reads CASSPVAGRDTGELFF. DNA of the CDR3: TGTGCCAGCAGCCCCGTAGCGGGACGGGACACCGGGGAGCTGTTTTTT.